This TCR beta chain was obtained from a study of T cells after posttransplantation cyclophosphamide. Findings and limits, study-wide: Donor CD8+ memory clones often dominated recipient blood repertoires at later times. TRB clonality was highly associated with recipient CMV seropositivity and reactivation.

A word on this clone: Its specificity is not known.

Trimming took off 4 bases at V and 0 bases at J, with 17 bases between the two ends. The germline V gene encodes CDR1 SGHRS and CDR2 YFSETQ. The CDR3 is 17 amino acids. TCRdb's copy holds only in-frame clones and misses some; the assay was immunoSEQ multiplex PCR. The sample lists around 6,000 clones; roughly 98% were seen once. On the day of bone marrow donation, the related graft donor provided peripheral blood. The receptor's source is a man in his forties or fifties in good health, CMV-negative, and a related stem cell transplant donor. The gene calls are TRBV5-1 and TRBJ2-1, with D hard to call. The specimen sequenced was memory CD4+ T cells sorted from PBMCs. The CDR3 DNA is TGCGCCAGCAGCCCCCGATCCGACTCGAGCTCCTACAATGAGCAGTTCTTC. The encoded protein is CASSPRSDSSSYNEQFF.